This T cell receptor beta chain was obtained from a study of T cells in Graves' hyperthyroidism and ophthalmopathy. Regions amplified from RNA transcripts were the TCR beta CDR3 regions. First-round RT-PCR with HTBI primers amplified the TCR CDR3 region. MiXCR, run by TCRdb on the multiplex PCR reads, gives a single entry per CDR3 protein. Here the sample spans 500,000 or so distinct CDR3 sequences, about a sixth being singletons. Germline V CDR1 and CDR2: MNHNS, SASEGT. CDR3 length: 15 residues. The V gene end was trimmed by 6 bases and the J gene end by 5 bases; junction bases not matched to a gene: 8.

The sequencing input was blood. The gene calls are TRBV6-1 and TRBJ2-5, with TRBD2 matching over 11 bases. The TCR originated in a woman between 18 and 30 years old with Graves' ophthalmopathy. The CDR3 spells CASSSLAGAVETQYF. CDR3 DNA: TGTGCCAGCAGCTCACTAGCGGGAGCGGTGGAGACCCAGTACTTC.